Each of the 18 T cell receptor beta chains below was sequenced from the same sample in a study of shared clonotypes between healthy human individuals. TCRdb's copy holds only in-frame clones and misses some; the assay was immunoSEQ multiplex PCR. The sample contains more than 850,000 clones, around 82% of which appear only once. The sample taken for sequencing was memory CD4+ T cells from PBMCs. Subset reported: CD45RA-negative fraction. Receptor source: a young man in good health. Some clones in this sample may be carry-over from other donors' samples.

This chain connects TRBV6-4 to TRBJ1-3, with 10 positions matching TRBD1. J gave up 2 bases and V 6 bases, and 7 bases lay outside the gene matches. Looked up from germline, CDR1 is MRHNA and CDR2 is SNTAGT. This CDR3 comprises 16 residues. The CDR3 region has the DNA TGTGCCAGCAGCCTTTGGGGACAGGGGACTGGAAACACCATATATTTT. Its protein is CASSLWGQGTGNTIYF.

The chain joins TRBV6-5 to TRBJ2-5; 9 nucleotides match TRBD1. Germline CDR1 reads MNHEY; CDR2 reads SVGAGI. This CDR3 spans 16 amino acids. Losses at the gene ends were 4 bases for V and 3 bases for J; bases not matched to a gene: 9. The DNA of the CDR3 is TGTGCCAGCAGTTCAGTGCCGGGACAGGGTAAAGAGACCCAGTACTTC. Protein sequence: CASSSVPGQGKETQYF.

V usage is TRBV11-3 and J usage is TRBJ1-2, with 12 bases matching TRBD1. Germline V gene sequence: CDR1 SGHNT, CDR2 YENEEA. CDR3 size: 17 residues. V was clipped by 5 bases and J by 3 bases; unmatched bases: 10. The CDR3 DNA reads TGTGCCAGCAGCCAGGCCGGGACAGGGGGCGCGCACTATGGCTACACCTTC. This sequence encodes CASSQAGTGGAHYGYTF.

This chain joins TRBV4-1 and TRBJ2-7; TRBD1 agrees at 7 bases. CDR3 length equals 18 residues. Germline CDR1 MGHRA, CDR2 YSYEKL. V was pared by 1 base and J by 0 bases, with 12 bases of the junction left unmatched. CDR3 protein: CASSQVLGSQGVSYEQYF. The CDR3 DNA reads as TGCGCCAGCAGCCAAGTTCTTGGGAGCCAGGGGGTCTCCTACGAGCAGTACTTC.

This clone showed up just a few times. J is TRBJ2-7 and V is TRBV19, with D maybe TRBD2 (6 bases). V lost 5 bases and J 1 base, leaving 12 bases between the germline ends. CDR1 is LNHDA and CDR2 is SQIVND in the germline V gene (reference sequence). The CDR3 covers 14 residues. The CDR3 DNA sequence: TGTGCCAGTAGTTCGACTAGTTTTTCCTACGAGCAGTACTTC. It translates to CASSSTSFSYEQYF.

This chain connects TRBV20-1 to TRBJ1-2; D remains unclear. Germline V CDR1 and CDR2: DFQATT, SNEGSKA (reference sequence). There are 9 residues in the CDR3. The CDR3 nucleotides are TGCAGCCCCTCGCCTGGCTACACCTTC. Its translation: CSPSPGYTF.

The V call is TRBV5-1, the J call TRBJ2-1, with D possibly matching TRBD2 (6 bases). Germline values: CDR1 SGHRS, CDR2 YFSETQ. The ends were cut back, 1 base at V and 4 bases at J, with 12 bases in the middle. There are 15 residues in the CDR3. CDR3 protein: CASSLSGDGYNEQFF. The DNA for the CDR3 is TGCGCCAGCAGCTTGTCGGGAGACGGGTACAATGAGCAGTTCTTC.

The rearrangement links TRBV4-2 to TRBJ2-5; the match to TRBD2 covers 9 bases. The CDR3 is made up of 18 amino acids. Germline CDR1 LGHNA, CDR2 YNFKEQ. The ends lost 1 base at V and 1 base at J; junction bases unmatched: 10. The CDR3 loop is CASSQAPRAGGLQETQYF. In DNA, the CDR3 is TGTGCCAGCAGCCAAGCCCCTCGAGCGGGAGGCCTCCAAGAGACCCAGTACTTC.

V usage is TRBV28 and J usage is TRBJ1-5; 8 bases are a match to TRBD1. In germline, CDR1 is MDHEN, CDR2 SYDVKM. The CDR3 runs to 14 residues. The trim removed 4 bases at V and 3 bases at J, leaving 2 bases unmatched. Here the CDR3 DNA reads TGTGCCAGCAGTTCGACAGGGGCCAATCAGCCCCAGCATTTT. As protein: CASSSTGANQPQHF.

The CDR3 protein is CASRTYGGDTQYF. Here the CDR3 DNA reads TGTGCCAGCAGGACGTACGGTGGAGATACGCAGTATTTT. The genes are TRBV2 and TRBJ2-3; D is undetermined. From germline, CDR1 is SNHLY and CDR2 FYNNEI. The CDR3 consists of 13 residues. The V gene lost 6 bases and the J gene lost 5 bases, with 12 bases spanning the gap. Full variable domain (outside the CDR3, taken from reference TRBV2 and TRBJ2-3): EPEVTQTPSHQVTQMGQEVILRCVPISNHLYFYWYRQILGQKVEFLVSFYNNEISEKSEIFDDQFSVERPDGSNFTLKIRSTKLEDSAMYFCASRTYGGDTQYFGPGTRLTVL.

This clone appeared many times. The chain has TRBV9 and TRBJ2-2; maybe TRBD1 (6 bases). Per germline, CDR1 SGDLS and CDR2 YYNGEE. The CDR3 extends over 14 amino acids. The V gene lost 1 base and the J gene lost 6 bases, with 10 bases spanning the gap. DNA of the CDR3: TGTGCCAGCAGCGTACTGGGGGCCTCCGGGGAGCTGTTTTTT. Amino acid sequence: CASSVLGASGELFF.

The chain employs TRBV28 and TRBJ1-4; D is unresolved. Per the germline V gene, CDR1 is MDHEN and CDR2 is SYDVKM. V lost 2 bases and J 8 bases, leaving 12 bases between the germline ends. CDR3 length: 14 amino acids. The CDR3 is CASSLLGHNEKLFF. The DNA of the CDR3 is TGTGCCAGCAGTTTACTAGGCCATAACGAAAAACTGTTTTTT.

V usage is TRBV6-6 and J usage is TRBJ2-3, with D tentatively TRBD1 (5 bases). The CDR3 covers 14 residues. V gave up 6 bases and J gave up 1 base, with 11 bases separating them. Per germline, CDR1 MNHNY and CDR2 SVGAGI (reference sequence). The CDR3 region is CASRLLGGTDTQYF. The CDR3 DNA reads TGTGCCAGCAGGCTATTAGGGGGCACAGATACGCAGTATTTT.

This clone was detected a few times. The chain carries TRBV18 and TRBJ1-5; D gene unclear. Germline CDR1 and CDR2: KGHSH and LQKENI. CDR3 length: 16 amino acids. V lost 6 bases and J lost 7, with 22 bases in between. In DNA, the CDR3 is TGTGCCAGCTCGCCTCGTCGGGCCGACGGTGGCCAGCCCCAGCATTTT. Its translation is CASSPRRADGGQPQHF.

The rearrangement joins TRBV5-1 to TRBJ2-5; possibly TRBD1 for D (5 bases). This CDR3 comprises 14 residues. V gave up 0 bases and J gave up 5 bases, with 11 bases separating them. Germline V CDR1 and CDR2: SGHRS, YFSETQ. The CDR3 sequence: CASSLEYRSETQYF. CDR3 nucleotides: TGCGCCAGCAGCTTGGAATACAGGTCTGAGACCCAGTACTTC.

This chain uses TRBV5-6 with TRBJ1-1; tentative D call: TRBD1 (5 bases). Looked up from germline, CDR1 is SGHDT and CDR2 is YYEEEE. Trimming stripped 4 bases from V and 3 bases from J, with 19 bases between. The CDR3 contains 16 residues. The CDR3 DNA reads TGTGCCAGCAGCAAAAAGGGGAGGAGTAGGGACACTGAAGCTTTCTTT. It translates to CASSKKGRSRDTEAFF.

This chain connects TRBV6-5 to TRBJ1-5; no definite D call. CDR1 and CDR2 (germline): MNHEY, SVGAGI. The V gene lost 0 bases and the J gene lost 5 bases, with 5 bases spanning the gap. The CDR3 sequence is 13 residues long. The CDR3 loop reads CASSYSGYQPQHF. The CDR3, as DNA: TGTGCCAGCAGTTACTCGGGGTATCAGCCCCAGCATTTT.

The chain has TRBV5-1 and TRBJ1-2; a weak D match, TRBD1 (5 bases). Deletions cut 5 bases from V and 3 bases from J, with 8 bases between. The CDR3 is 12 residues long. Germline V gene sequence: CDR1 SGHRS, CDR2 YFSETQ. The DNA of the CDR3 is TGCGCCAGCAGGGGGCAGGACTATGGCTACACCTTC. Translated: CASRGQDYGYTF.